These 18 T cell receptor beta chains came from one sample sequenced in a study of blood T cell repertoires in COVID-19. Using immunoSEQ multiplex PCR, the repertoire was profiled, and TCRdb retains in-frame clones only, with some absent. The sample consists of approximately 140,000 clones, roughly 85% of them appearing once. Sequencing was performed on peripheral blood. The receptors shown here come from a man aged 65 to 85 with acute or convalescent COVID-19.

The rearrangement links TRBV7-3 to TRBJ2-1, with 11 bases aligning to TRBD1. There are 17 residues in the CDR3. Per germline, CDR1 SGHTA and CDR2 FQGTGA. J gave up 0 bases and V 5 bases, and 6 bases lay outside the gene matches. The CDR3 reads CASSRTGGLSSYNEQFF. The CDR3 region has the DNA TGTGCCAGCAGCAGGACAGGGGGCTTGAGCTCCTACAATGAGCAGTTCTTC.

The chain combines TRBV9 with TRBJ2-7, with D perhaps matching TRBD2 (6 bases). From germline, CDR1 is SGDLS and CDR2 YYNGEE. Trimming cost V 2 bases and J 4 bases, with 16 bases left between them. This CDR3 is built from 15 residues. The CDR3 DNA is TGTGCCAGCAGCGTGGAGGGAGGACTCCTGTACGAGCAGTACTTC. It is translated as CASSVEGGLLYEQYF.

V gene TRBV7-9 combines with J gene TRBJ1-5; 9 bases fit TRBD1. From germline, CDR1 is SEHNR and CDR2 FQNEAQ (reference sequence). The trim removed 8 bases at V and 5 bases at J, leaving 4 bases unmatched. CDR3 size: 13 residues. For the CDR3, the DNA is TGTGCCAGCGCGAGACAGGGGGATCAGCCCCAGCATTTT. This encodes CASARQGDQPQHF.

CDR3 coding DNA: TGTGCCAGCAGCCTCGGGACAGCAACTAATGAAAAACTGTTTTTT. This translates into CASSLGTATNEKLFF. The chain links TRBV7-8 to TRBJ1-4, with 7 bases that match TRBD1. This CDR3 contains 15 residues. Germline V lookup: CDR1 SGHVS, CDR2 FQNEAQ. V lost 5 bases and J lost 0; bases outside the gene matches: 3.

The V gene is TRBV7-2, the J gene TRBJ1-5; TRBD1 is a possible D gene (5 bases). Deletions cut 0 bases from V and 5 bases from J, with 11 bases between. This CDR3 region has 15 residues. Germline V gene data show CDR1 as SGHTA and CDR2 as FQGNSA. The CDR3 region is CASSLAKGAYQPQHF. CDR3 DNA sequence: TGTGCCAGCAGCTTAGCAAAAGGGGCCTATCAGCCCCAGCATTTT.

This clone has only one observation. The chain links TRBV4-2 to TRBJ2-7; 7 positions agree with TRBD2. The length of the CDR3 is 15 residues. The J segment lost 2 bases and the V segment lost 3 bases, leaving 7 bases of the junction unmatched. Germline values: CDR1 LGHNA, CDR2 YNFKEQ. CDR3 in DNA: TGTGCCAGCAGCCAGGCAACTAGCGCACCCTACGAGCAGTACTTC. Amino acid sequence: CASSQATSAPYEQYF.

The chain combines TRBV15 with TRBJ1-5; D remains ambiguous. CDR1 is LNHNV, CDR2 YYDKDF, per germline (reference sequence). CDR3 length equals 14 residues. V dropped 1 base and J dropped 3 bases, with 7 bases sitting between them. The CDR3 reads CATSRGHSNQPQHF. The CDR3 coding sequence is TGTGCCACCAGCAGAGGACACTCCAATCAGCCCCAGCATTTT.

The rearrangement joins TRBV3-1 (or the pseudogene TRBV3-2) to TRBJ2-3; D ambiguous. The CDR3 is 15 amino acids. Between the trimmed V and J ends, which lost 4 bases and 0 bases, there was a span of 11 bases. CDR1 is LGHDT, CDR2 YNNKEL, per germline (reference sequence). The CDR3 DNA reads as TGTGCCAGCAGCCTTTCCCCGACTAGCACAGATACGCAGTATTTT. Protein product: CASSLSPTSTDTQYF.

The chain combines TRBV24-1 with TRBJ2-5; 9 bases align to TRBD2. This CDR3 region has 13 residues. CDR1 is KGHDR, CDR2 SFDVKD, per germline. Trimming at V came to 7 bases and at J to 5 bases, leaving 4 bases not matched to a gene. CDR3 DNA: TGTGCCACCAGAGCGGGAGGCACGGAGACCCAGTACTTC. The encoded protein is CATRAGGTETQYF.

CDR3 sequence reads: CAISERDQGSEAFF. CDR3 nucleotide sequence: TGTGCCATCAGTGAACGTGATCAGGGTAGTGAAGCTTTCTTT. The chain uses TRBV10-3 and TRBJ1-1, with D perhaps TRBD1 (5 bases). The germline gives CDR1 ENHRY, CDR2 SYGVKD. Trimming shortened V by 3 bases and J by 7 bases, and 15 bases separated the two germline ends. The CDR3 has 14 residues.

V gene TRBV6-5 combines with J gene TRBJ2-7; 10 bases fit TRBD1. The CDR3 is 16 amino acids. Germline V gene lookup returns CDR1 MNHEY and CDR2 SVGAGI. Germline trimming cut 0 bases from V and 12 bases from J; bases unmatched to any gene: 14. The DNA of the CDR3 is TGTGCCAGCAGTTACTCAGCGAGGGACAGGGGCCTTCGTTTGTACTTC. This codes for CASSYSARDRGLRLYF.

CDR3 in amino acids: CASSYSQGEEHTEAFF. The CDR3 DNA is TGTGCCAGCAGTTACTCACAGGGTGAGGAACACACTGAAGCTTTCTTT. The chain is built from TRBV6-2 or TRBV6-3 and TRBJ1-1; D possibly corresponds to TRBD1 (6 bases). CDR3 length equals 16 residues. The germline V gene has CDR1 MNHEY and CDR2 SVGEGT. Trimming shortened V by 0 bases and J by 3 bases, and 14 bases separated the two germline ends.

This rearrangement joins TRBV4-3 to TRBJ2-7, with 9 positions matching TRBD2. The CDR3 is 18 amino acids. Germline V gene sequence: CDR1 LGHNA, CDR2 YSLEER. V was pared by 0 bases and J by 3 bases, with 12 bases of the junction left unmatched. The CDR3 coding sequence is TGCGCCAGCAGCCAAGATCTTAGCGGGAGTCCCCCCCTCTACGAGCAGTACTTC. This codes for CASSQDLSGSPPLYEQYF.

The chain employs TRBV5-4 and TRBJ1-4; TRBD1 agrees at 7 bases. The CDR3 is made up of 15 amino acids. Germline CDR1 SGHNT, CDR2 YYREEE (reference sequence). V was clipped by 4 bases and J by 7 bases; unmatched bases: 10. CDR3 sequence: CASSARQGAAEKLFF. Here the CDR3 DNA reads TGTGCCAGCAGCGCTCGACAGGGAGCGGCTGAAAAACTGTTTTTT.

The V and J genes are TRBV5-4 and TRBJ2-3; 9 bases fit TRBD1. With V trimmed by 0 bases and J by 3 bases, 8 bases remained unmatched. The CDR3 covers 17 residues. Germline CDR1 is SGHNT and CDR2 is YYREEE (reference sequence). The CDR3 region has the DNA TGTGCCAGCAGCTTGGGTGGGACAGGGCGAGGGACAGATACGCAGTATTTT. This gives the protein CASSLGGTGRGTDTQYF.

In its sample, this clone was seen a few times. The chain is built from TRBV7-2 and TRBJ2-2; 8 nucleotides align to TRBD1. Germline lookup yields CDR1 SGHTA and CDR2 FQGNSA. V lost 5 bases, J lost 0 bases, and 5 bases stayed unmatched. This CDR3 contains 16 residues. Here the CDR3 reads CASSILGQANTGELFF. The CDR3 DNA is TGTGCCAGCAGCATCCTGGGACAGGCGAACACCGGGGAGCTGTTTTTT.

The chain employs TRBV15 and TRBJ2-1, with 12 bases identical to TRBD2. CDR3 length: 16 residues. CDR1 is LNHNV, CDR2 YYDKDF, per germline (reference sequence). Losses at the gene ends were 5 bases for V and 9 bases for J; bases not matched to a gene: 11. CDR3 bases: TGTGCCACCAGCGGGGTGACTAGCGGGAGAGGTCGTGAGCAGTTCTTC. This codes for CATSGVTSGRGREQFF.

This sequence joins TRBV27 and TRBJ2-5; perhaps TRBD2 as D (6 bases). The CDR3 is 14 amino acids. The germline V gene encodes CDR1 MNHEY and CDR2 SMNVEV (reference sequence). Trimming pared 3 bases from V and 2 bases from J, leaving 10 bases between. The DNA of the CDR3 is TGTGCCAGCAGTTTCCTTGGGGGGCAAGAGACCCAGTACTTC. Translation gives CASSFLGGQETQYF.